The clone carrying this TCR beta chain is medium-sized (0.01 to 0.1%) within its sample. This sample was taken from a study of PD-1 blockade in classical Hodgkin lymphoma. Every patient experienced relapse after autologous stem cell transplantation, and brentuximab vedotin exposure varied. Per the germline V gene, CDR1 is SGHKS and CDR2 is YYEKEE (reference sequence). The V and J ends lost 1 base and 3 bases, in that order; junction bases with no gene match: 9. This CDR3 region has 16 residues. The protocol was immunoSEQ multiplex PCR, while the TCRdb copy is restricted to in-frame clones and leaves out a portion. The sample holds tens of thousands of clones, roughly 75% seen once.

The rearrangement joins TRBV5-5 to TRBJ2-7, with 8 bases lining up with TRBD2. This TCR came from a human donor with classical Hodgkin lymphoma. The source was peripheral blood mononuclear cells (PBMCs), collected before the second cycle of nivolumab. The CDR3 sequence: CASSLMASGLVYEQYF. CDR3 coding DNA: TGTGCCAGCAGCTTGATGGCTAGCGGGCTCGTCTACGAGCAGTACTTC.